One sample yielded the 26 T cell receptor beta chains listed below, sequenced in a study of technical replicates of blood from several donors. Measured with immunoSEQ multiplex PCR; TCRdb has only the in-frame clones, and not every one. The table lists tens of thousands of clones, about 92% of them singletons. The sample consisted of T cells isolated from PBMCs. All receptors derive from a human donor in good health.

This rearrangement joins TRBV28 to TRBJ1-2, with 7 bases identical to TRBD1. The CDR3 contains 14 residues. Germline V CDR1 and CDR2: MDHEN, SYDVKM. V dropped 5 bases and J dropped 8; count of bases not matched to a gene: 11. For the CDR3, the DNA is TGTGCCAGCAGTCTCCCACAGGGGTGGCGAGGCTACACCTTC. It encodes CASSLPQGWRGYTF.

The genes are TRBV5-6 and TRBJ1-2, with D uncertain. Between the trimmed V and J ends, which lost 1 base and 8 bases, there was a span of 9 bases. CDR3 length: 12 amino acids. Germline loops: CDR1 SGHDT, CDR2 YYEEEE. The CDR3 region has the DNA TGTGCCAGCAGCTTGCAGGTGTACGGCTACACCTTC. It is translated as CASSLQVYGYTF. The variable domain in full, with the rest retrieved from reference TRBV5-6 and TRBJ1-2, is DAGVTQSPTHLIKTRGQQVTLRCSPKSGHDTVSWYQQALGQGPQFIFQYYEEEERQRGNFPDRFSGHQFPNYSSELNVNALLLGDSALYLCASSLQVYGYTFGSGTRLTVV.

V is TRBV29-1 and J is TRBJ1-5; TRBD1 is a possible D gene (6 bases). Looked up from germline, CDR1 is SQVTM and CDR2 is ANQGSEA. V lost 7 bases and J 2 bases, leaving 15 bases between the germline ends. This CDR3 has 14 amino acids. The CDR3 sequence is CSAAAGAGNQPQHF. DNA for the CDR3: TGCAGCGCCGCCGCAGGGGCGGGCAATCAGCCCCAGCATTTT.

For the CDR3, the DNA is TGTGCCATCAGTGCCTCAGATAACACTGAAGCTTTCTTT. Translation: CAISASDNTEAFF. The chain combines TRBV10-3 with TRBJ1-1; D not resolved. The CDR3 loop spans 13 amino acids. Germline V lookup: CDR1 ENHRY, CDR2 SYGVKD. V was cut by 4 bases and J by 2 bases, with 8 bases left in between.

This clone was detected once. The chain joins TRBV13 to TRBJ1-3, with 7 nucleotides matching TRBD1. The CDR3 has 15 amino acids. Germline V gene data show CDR1 as PRHDT and CDR2 as FYEKMQ (reference sequence). With V trimmed by 4 bases and J by 0 bases, 3 bases remained unmatched. The CDR3 here is CASSSGQDSGNTIYF. CDR3 coding DNA: TGTGCCAGCAGCTCTGGACAGGACTCTGGAAACACCATATATTTT.

The V and J genes are TRBV28 and TRBJ2-7, with TRBD1 matching over 7 bases. V shed 6 bases, J shed 7 bases, and the junction held 9 bases outside the gene matches. CDR1 is MDHEN, CDR2 SYDVKM, per germline. The CDR3 covers 13 residues. The CDR3 loop reads CASSRDSYEEQYF. CDR3 nucleotides: TGTGCCAGCAGCCGGGACAGCTACGAAGAGCAGTACTTC.

The chain links TRBV7-2 to TRBJ2-4, with 14 positions matching TRBD2. J lost 3 bases, V lost 1 base, and 8 bases had no gene match. This CDR3 comprises 19 residues. CDR1 SGHTA and CDR2 FQGNSA come from the germline V gene. The CDR3 loop is CASSLGGTSGSSVKNIQYF. In DNA, the CDR3 is TGTGCCAGCAGCTTAGGCGGGACTAGCGGGAGTAGTGTCAAAAACATTCAGTACTTC.

The chain joins TRBV5-1 to TRBJ2-7; weak D call: TRBD2 (5 bases). The CDR3 is 16 amino acids. Trimming cost V 0 bases and J 0 bases, with 13 bases left between them. In germline, CDR1 is SGHRS, CDR2 YFSETQ. CDR3 region: CASSLGPTGNSYEQYF. The CDR3 bases are TGCGCCAGCAGCTTGGGACCTACGGGGAACTCCTACGAGCAGTACTTC.

The rearrangement uses TRBV6-5 and TRBJ1-1; D is ambiguous. Germline CDR1 and CDR2: MNHEY and SVGAGI. V lost 6 bases to trimming and J lost 8 bases, with 16 bases between them. This CDR3 has 13 residues. CDR3 bases: TGTGCCAGCAGGATGACATTATCGGGGGAAGCTTTCTTT. It is translated as CASRMTLSGEAFF.

The chain uses TRBV29-1 and TRBJ1-4; 7 bases fit TRBD1. Germline values: CDR1 SQVTM, CDR2 ANQGSEA. The CDR3 spans 11 residues. The ends lost 7 bases at V and 5 bases at J; junction bases unmatched: 1. The CDR3 sequence is CSAQGNEKLFF. CDR3 DNA sequence: TGCAGCGCACAGGGGAATGAAAAACTGTTTTTT.

The chain carries TRBV15 and TRBJ2-3, with 7 nucleotides matching TRBD1. V was clipped by 9 bases and J by 0 bases; unmatched bases: 3. This CDR3 is built from 13 residues. CDR1 is LNHNV, CDR2 YYDKDF, per germline (reference sequence). CDR3 sequence (DNA): TGTGCCACGAGGACAGGTAGCACAGATACGCAGTATTTT. Amino acid sequence: CATRTGSTDTQYF. Variable domain in full (rest from reference TRBV15 and TRBJ2-3): DAMVIQNPRYQVTQFGKPVTLSCSQTLNHNVMYWYQQKSSQAPKLLFHYYDKDFNNEADTPDNFQSRRPNTSFCFLDIRSPGLGDTAMYLCATRTGSTDTQYFGPGTRLTVL.

This sequence joins TRBV19 and TRBJ1-1; 8 bases are a match to TRBD1. Trimming at V came to 7 bases and at J to 6 bases, leaving 1 base not matched to a gene. The CDR3 runs to 11 residues. Germline V lookup: CDR1 LNHDA, CDR2 SQIVND (reference sequence). DNA of the CDR3: TGTGCCAGTAAGGGACAGGCTGAAGCTTTCTTT. Its protein product is CASKGQAEAFF.

The chain has TRBV11-3 and TRBJ1-1; the D is unclear. Germline V gene sequence: CDR1 SGHNT, CDR2 YENEEA. CDR3 length: 14 amino acids. The ends were cut back, 3 bases at V and 1 base at J, with 9 bases in the middle. DNA of the CDR3: TGTGCCAGCAGCTTGGGCTATAGGAACACTGAAGCTTTCTTT. Translated: CASSLGYRNTEAFF.

The V gene is TRBV9, the J gene TRBJ2-4, with a weak D call TRBD2 (6 bases). Germline loops: CDR1 SGDLS, CDR2 YYNGEE. The CDR3 is 15 residues long. V lost 2 bases and J 1 base, leaving 10 bases between the germline ends. The CDR3 loop is CASSVGREAKNIQYF. Written as DNA, the CDR3 is TGTGCCAGCAGCGTGGGTCGGGAGGCCAAAAACATTCAGTACTTC.

V usage is TRBV5-1 and J usage is TRBJ2-1; 8 positions match TRBD2. CDR3 size: 16 residues. J gave up 5 bases and V 3 bases, and 10 bases lay outside the gene matches. Per germline, CDR1 SGHRS and CDR2 YFSETQ. The CDR3 region has the DNA TGCGCCAGCAGCTCCCGACTAGCGCAAGGTAACAATGAGCAGTTCTTC. Protein sequence: CASSSRLAQGNNEQFF.

This clone was detected once. CDR3 DNA sequence: TGTGCCAGTAGTATAGCTCACAGAGTTAATCAGCCCCAGCATTTT. Amino acid sequence: CASSIAHRVNQPQHF. The rearrangement links TRBV19 to TRBJ1-5; D is ambiguous. V shed 1 base and J shed 4 bases, with 11 bases lying between them. The CDR3 contains 15 residues. In germline, CDR1 is LNHDA, CDR2 SQIVND (reference sequence). Using reference TRBV19 and TRBJ1-5 for the parts outside the CDR3, the full variable domain is DGGITQSPKYLFRKEGQNVTLSCEQNLNHDAMYWYRQDPGQGLRLIYYSQIVNDFQKGDIAEGYSVSREKKESFPLTVTSAQKNPTAFYLCASSIAHRVNQPQHFGDGTRLSIL.

This clone was detected once. The chain employs TRBV30 and TRBJ2-3, with TRBD1 matching 10 bases. Trimming removed 7 bases from V and 3 bases from J; junction bases left unmatched: 10. Germline assignment: CDR1 GTSNPN and CDR2 SVGIG (reference sequence). The CDR3 spans 15 residues. CDR3 region: CASKFKGQGTDTQYF. The CDR3 nucleotides are TGTGCCTCTAAATTTAAGGGACAGGGGACAGATACGCAGTATTTT.

Here the CDR3 reads CASSFLPRAESQPTKPLLTYEQYF. CDR3 in DNA: TGTGCCAGCAGTTTCCTCCCCCGCGCCGAAAGTCAACCGACCAAACCACTACTGACCTACGAGCAGTACTTC. The rearrangement uses TRBV28 and TRBJ2-7, with no clear D. There are 24 residues in the CDR3. Trimming cost V 3 bases and J 2 bases, with 41 bases left between them. The germline V gene has CDR1 MDHEN and CDR2 SYDVKM.

The V and J genes are TRBV5-5 and TRBJ2-1; TRBD2 agrees at 14 bases. This CDR3 contains 19 residues. The ends lost 3 bases at V and 8 bases at J; junction bases unmatched: 16. The V gene's germline CDR1 is SGHKS and CDR2 YYEKEE (reference sequence). The CDR3 sequence: CASSWGLAGVVGPSDEQFF. The CDR3 DNA sequence: TGTGCCAGCAGCTGGGGACTAGCGGGAGTGGTCGGGCCTTCGGATGAGCAGTTCTTC.

V is TRBV7-9 and J is TRBJ2-7; D call uncertain. Germline CDR1 reads SEHNR; CDR2 reads FQNEAQ (reference sequence). The CDR3 sequence is 14 residues long. V lost 5 bases and J lost 5, with 16 bases in between. CDR3 residues: CASSPPYVTDEQYF. The CDR3 DNA is TGTGCCAGCAGCCCCCCCTATGTTACAGACGAGCAGTACTTC.

The chain combines TRBV28 with TRBJ2-7; no definite D call. Germline CDR1 is MDHEN and CDR2 is SYDVKM. CDR3 length: 15 residues. The V gene lost 3 bases and the J gene lost 0 bases, with 12 bases spanning the gap. The CDR3 nucleotides are TGTGCCAGCAGTTTTGCCGTCCACAGCTCCTACGAGCAGTACTTC. The encoded protein is CASSFAVHSSYEQYF.

The chain has TRBV15 and TRBJ1-2, with D tentatively TRBD1 (5 bases). The CDR3 extends over 16 amino acids. From germline, CDR1 is LNHNV and CDR2 YYDKDF (reference sequence). V was pared by 3 bases and J by 4 bases, with 18 bases between. The CDR3 here is CATSSLWRGRVYGYTF. CDR3 bases: TGTGCCACCAGCAGTTTATGGAGGGGCCGAGTCTATGGCTACACCTTC.

V gene TRBV9 combines with J gene TRBJ2-6; D call uncertain. With 3 bases removed from V and 0 bases from J, the gap between germline ends came to 7 bases. The CDR3 loop spans 15 amino acids. From germline, CDR1 is SGDLS and CDR2 YYNGEE. CDR3 in amino acids: CASSELSSGANVLTF. The CDR3, as DNA: TGTGCCAGCAGCGAACTTAGCTCTGGGGCCAACGTCCTGACTTTC.

The gene calls are TRBV7-2 and TRBJ2-7; 8 bases are shared with TRBD2. The CDR3 length is 16 residues. Germline V gene data show CDR1 as SGHTA and CDR2 as FQGNSA. Trimming took 2 bases from V and 4 from J; bases not matched to a gene: 10. The CDR3 spells CASSLFSSGSRYEQYF. The CDR3 nucleotides are TGTGCCAGCAGCTTATTTTCGAGCGGGAGTCGGTACGAGCAGTACTTC. Full variable domain (remainder filled in from reference TRBV7-2 and TRBJ2-7): GAGVSQSPSNKVTEKGKDVELRCDPISGHTALYWYRQSLGQGLEFLIYFQGNSAPDKSGLPSDRFSAERTGGSVSTLTIQRTQQEDSAVYLCASSLFSSGSRYEQYFGPGTRLTVT.

V gene TRBV10-1 combines with J gene TRBJ1-1; D is undetermined. Looked up from germline, CDR1 is WNHNN and CDR2 is SYGVQD (reference sequence). The CDR3 runs to 13 residues. V dropped 3 bases and J dropped 1 base, with 6 bases sitting between them. The CDR3 DNA follows: TGCGCCAGCAGTGATACAGCGAACACTGAAGCTTTCTTT. Translating gives CASSDTANTEAFF.

The chain employs TRBV19 and TRBJ1-5; maybe TRBD1 (5 bases). This CDR3 region has 15 residues. The germline V gene encodes CDR1 LNHDA and CDR2 SQIVND (reference sequence). V lost 3 bases, J lost 6 bases, and 15 bases lay in between. The CDR3, as DNA: TGTGCCAGTAGTATCGGGGGACCCGCGGGTCAGCCCCAGCATTTT. Translating gives CASSIGGPAGQPQHF.